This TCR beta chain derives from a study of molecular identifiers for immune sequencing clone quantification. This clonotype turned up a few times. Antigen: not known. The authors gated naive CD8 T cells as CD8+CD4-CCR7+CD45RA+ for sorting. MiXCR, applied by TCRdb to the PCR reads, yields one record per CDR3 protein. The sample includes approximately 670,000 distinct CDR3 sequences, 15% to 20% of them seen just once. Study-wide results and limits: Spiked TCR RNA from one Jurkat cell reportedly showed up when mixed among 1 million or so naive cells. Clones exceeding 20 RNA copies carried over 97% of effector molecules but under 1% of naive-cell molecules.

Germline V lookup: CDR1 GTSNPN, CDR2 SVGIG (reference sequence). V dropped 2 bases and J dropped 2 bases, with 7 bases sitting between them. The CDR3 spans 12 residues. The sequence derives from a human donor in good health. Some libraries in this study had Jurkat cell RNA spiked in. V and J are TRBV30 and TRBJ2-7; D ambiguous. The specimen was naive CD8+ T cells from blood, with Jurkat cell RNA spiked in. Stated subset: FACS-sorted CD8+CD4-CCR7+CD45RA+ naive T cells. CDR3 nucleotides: TGTGCCTGGAGTCCCCAGGCCTACGAGCAGTACTTC. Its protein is CAWSPQAYEQYF. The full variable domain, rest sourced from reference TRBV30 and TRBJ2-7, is SQTIHQWPATLVQPVGSPLSLECTVEGTSNPNLYWYRQAAGRGLQLLFYSVGIGQISSEVPQNLSASRPQDRQFILSSKKLLLSDSGFYLCAWSPQAYEQYFGPGTRLTVT.